The rows below give T cell receptor beta chains drawn from one sample of a study of blood T cell repertoires in COVID-19. The repertoire was sequenced with immunoSEQ multiplex PCR; TCRdb's copy has only in-frame clones and lacks some. The sample lists 120,000 to 150,000 clones; roughly 89% were seen once. The specimen sequenced was peripheral blood. The receptors shown here come from a woman between 45 and 65 years old with acute or convalescent COVID-19. The CDR3 runs from the conserved cysteine through the conserved F or W. The D gene is left open where the match is weak. Clone size is given for some rows only: seen once, a few or many times, or a class if the clone is expanded.

D	V	size	J	CDR3
NA	TRBV30	NA	TRBJ1-2	CAWSFDGLTGYTF
TRBD1	TRBV24-1	NA	TRBJ1-5	CATSDSDREVNQPQHF
NA	TRBV7-9	NA	TRBJ1-1	CASSPSGTEAFF
NA	TRBV5-1	NA	TRBJ1-3	CASSLGGSGNTIYF
NA	TRBV6-5	NA	TRBJ2-2	CASSYIASGELFF
NA	TRBV5-1	NA	TRBJ2-7	CASSLDDFSYEQYF
NA	TRBV5-6	NA	TRBJ1-1	CASSAGQMNTEAFF
NA	TRBV6-1	NA	TRBJ2-7	CASSEGTGRLYEQYF
NA	TRBV2	NA	TRBJ1-5	CASSDMGALNQPQHF
TRBD1	TRBV29-1	NA	TRBJ1-1	CRANRGTEAFF
NA	TRBV25-1	NA	TRBJ1-2	CASSDQGPHYGYTF
NA	TRBV9	NA	TRBJ1-2	CASSVAATPNYGYTF
TRBD2	TRBV5-4	once	TRBJ2-1	CASSLTSGTHGEQFF
NA	TRBV7-2	NA	TRBJ1-1	CASSFGGANTEAFF
NA	TRBV9	NA	TRBJ1-1	CASSVPRGGTEAFF
NA	TRBV9	NA	TRBJ1-2	CASSAASGYGYTF
TRBD1	TRBV5-4	once	TRBJ2-7	CASSLDRGFYEQYF
NA	TRBV5-4	NA	TRBJ1-1	CASSLMGGINTEAFF
TRBD2	TRBV5-6	NA	TRBJ2-7	CASSYAERGYEQYF
TRBD1	TRBV11-3	NA	TRBJ1-4	CASSLGGTVGEKLFF
NA	TRBV10-3	once	TRBJ1-1	CAISVLDKNTEAFF
NA	TRBV7-3	NA	TRBJ2-1	CASSQGPGSNNEQFF
NA	TRBV29-1	once	TRBJ2-7	CSVGRDYEQYF
NA	TRBV24-1	NA	TRBJ1-2	CATSESLLEGYTF
NA	TRBV6-5	few	TRBJ1-5	CASNSGGNQPQHF
NA	TRBV7-2	NA	TRBJ1-1	CASSSRGGWDTEAFF
NA	TRBV5-1	NA	TRBJ2-7	CASSFRLGILEQYF
TRBD2	TRBV18	few	TRBJ2-3	CASSPFALAGSGTDTQYF
TRBD1	TRBV10-3	NA	TRBJ1-2	CAISVGEGGGTANYGYTF
TRBD1	TRBV6-5	NA	TRBJ2-7	CASSWDRVASYEQYF